The source of this T cell receptor beta chain is a study of blood T cell repertoires in COVID-19. Study at large: PBMCs, B-cell-depleted T cells, or T cells provided the cDNA or gDNA that made up the material.

CDR1 and CDR2 from the germline V gene are LGHDT and YNNKEL (reference sequence). This CDR3 has 15 residues. Trimming removed 4 bases from V and 7 bases from J, with 14 bases in between. In terms of age and location, participants ranged from about 18 to 95 years and lived in about 25 US areas. Each participant's cohort was designated according to participant-reported clinical history. Before being deemed recovered, Cohort 3 donors had two negative PCRs, clearance, or symptom resolution. TCRdb's copy holds only in-frame clones and misses some; the assay was immunoSEQ multiplex PCR. Of roughly 250,000 clones detected, about 89% appear once; the ten largest clones hold approximately 2%.

The V and J genes are TRBV3-1 (or the pseudogene TRBV3-2) and TRBJ1-6; D is undetermined. What was sequenced was PBMCs or T cells enriched from blood (not recorded which). The source is a woman aged 18-29 years who had recovered from COVID-19. CDR3 in amino acids: CASSLLAVHNSPLHF. The CDR3 DNA sequence: TGTGCCAGCAGCCTCTTGGCAGTGCACAATTCACCCCTCCACTTT.